This T cell receptor (beta chain) originates from a study of T cell repertoires in cytomegalovirus infection. The CDR3 spans 17 residues. Trimming stripped 0 bases from V and 1 base from J, with 13 bases between. Germline values: CDR1 MNHEY, CDR2 SVGAGI. Via MiXCR, TCRdb re-called the reads, giving one row per CDR3 protein. The sample shows roughly 250,000 distinct CDR3 sequences, approximately 24% of them seen only once. This TCR was recovered from a human donor in good health (CMV status not recorded). Some clones in this sample may be carry-over from other donors' samples. Sequencing used CD8+ T cells from PBMCs. The chain links TRBV6-5 to TRBJ1-3, with D uncertain. The DNA of the CDR3 is TGTGCCAGCAGTTACTCCATTCTAGGTATATCTGGAAACACCATATATTTT. Translating it yields CASSYSILGISGNTIYF.